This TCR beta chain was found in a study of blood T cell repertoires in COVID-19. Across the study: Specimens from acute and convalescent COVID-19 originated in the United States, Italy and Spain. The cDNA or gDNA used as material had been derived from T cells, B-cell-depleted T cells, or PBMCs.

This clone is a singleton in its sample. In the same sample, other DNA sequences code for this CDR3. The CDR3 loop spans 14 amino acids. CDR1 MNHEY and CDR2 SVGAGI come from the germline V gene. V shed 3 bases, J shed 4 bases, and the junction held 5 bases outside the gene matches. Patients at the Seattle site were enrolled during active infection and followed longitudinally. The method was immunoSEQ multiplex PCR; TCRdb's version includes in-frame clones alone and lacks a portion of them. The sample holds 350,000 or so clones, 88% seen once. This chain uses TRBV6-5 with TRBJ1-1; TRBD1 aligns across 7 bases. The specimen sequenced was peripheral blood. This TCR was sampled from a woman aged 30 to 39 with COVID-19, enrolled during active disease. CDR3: CASSYRGLGTEAFF. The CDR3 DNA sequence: TGTGCCAGCAGTTATAGGGGGCTGGGCACTGAAGCTTTCTTT.